These 28 T cell receptor beta chains originate from one sample sequenced in a study of T cells after yellow fever vaccination. MiXCR, run by TCRdb on the 5' RACE reads, gives a single entry per CDR3 protein. The table has 550,000 or so distinct CDR3 sequences, about 19% seen once. The sample was PBMCs, taken 15 days after the yellow fever booster vaccination. All receptors come from a man aged 30 to 45 who received the YFV17D yellow fever vaccine.

The V gene is TRBV12-3 or TRBV12-4, the J gene TRBJ1-1; weak D call: TRBD1 (6 bases). The germline V and J ends were trimmed by 6 bases and 0 bases, with 17 bases remaining between them. The CDR3 is 16 amino acids. The CDR3 reads CASSHPPGHMNTEAFF. CDR3 sequence (DNA): TGTGCCAGCAGCCACCCTCCGGGACATATGAACACTGAAGCTTTCTTT.

The gene calls are TRBV5-5 and TRBJ2-1; no clear D gene. Germline CDR1 is SGHKS and CDR2 is YYEKEE (reference sequence). The germline V and J ends were trimmed by 0 bases and 5 bases, with 18 bases remaining between them. The CDR3 is 17 residues long. The chain's CDR3 is CASSLVQVLRRNNEQFF. CDR3 sequence (DNA): TGTGCCAGCAGCTTGGTTCAGGTACTTCGTCGAAACAATGAGCAGTTCTTC.

The genes are TRBV3-1 and TRBJ2-5; D might be TRBD1 (6 bases). This CDR3 contains 13 residues. Trimming shortened V by 4 bases and J by 4 bases, and 10 bases separated the two germline ends. Germline values: CDR1 LGHDT, CDR2 YNNKEL (reference sequence). The CDR3 bases are TGTGCCAGCAGCCTAAGGACAGTAGAGACCCAGTACTTC. Its protein product is CASSLRTVETQYF.

The chain's CDR3 is CSASHRGLGQFF. The CDR3 DNA is TGCAGTGCTAGTCATAGGGGCTTAGGGCAGTTCTTC. The chain links TRBV20-1 to TRBJ2-1; D may be TRBD1 (5 bases). Trimming cost V 3 bases and J 12 bases, with 15 bases left between them. CDR1 DFQATT and CDR2 SNEGSKA come from the germline V gene (reference sequence). The CDR3 spans 12 residues.

The V and J genes are TRBV7-9 and TRBJ2-3, with TRBD2 matching over 10 bases. The CDR3 covers 17 residues. CDR1 is SEHNR and CDR2 is FQNEAQ in the germline V gene (reference sequence). V lost 1 base to trimming and J lost 4 bases; unmatched junction nucleotides: 8. CDR3 nucleotide sequence: TGTGCCAGCAGCTTAGGGAAGGCTAGCGGGAGCCCAGATACGCAGTATTTT. It codes for CASSLGKASGSPDTQYF.

In its sample, this clonotype was seen a few times. The chain has TRBV4-3 and TRBJ2-7; weak D call: TRBD2 (6 bases). CDR1 is LGHNA and CDR2 is YSLEER in the germline V gene. The CDR3 has 17 residues. V was trimmed by 0 bases and J by 4 bases, leaving 19 bases between them. As DNA, the CDR3 is TGCGCCAGCAGCCAAGATTTCGCGGGGCGGACCACTTACGAGCAGTACTTC. This translates into CASSQDFAGRTTYEQYF.

A few counts support this clonotype. The chain joins TRBV29-1 to TRBJ2-7; possibly TRBD2 for D (6 bases). The CDR3 has 12 amino acids. Germline CDR1 and CDR2: SQVTM and ANQGSEA. Trimming stripped 6 bases from V and 3 bases from J, with 12 bases between. CDR3 sequence (DNA): TGCAGCGTGTCGGGGGACCACTACGAGCAGTACTTC. This translates into CSVSGDHYEQYF.

The J gene is TRBJ1-1, the V gene TRBV12-3 or TRBV12-4; no definite D call. CDR3 size: 12 residues. Trimming took off 5 bases at V and 6 bases at J, with 10 bases between the two ends. CDR3 region: CASSLRLAEAFF. The CDR3 DNA follows: TGTGCCAGCAGTCTTCGACTCGCTGAAGCTTTCTTT.

The CDR3 sequence is CASSFLGTAREEQYF. The CDR3 nucleotides read TGTGCCAGCAGTTTTCTCGGGACTGCGAGAGAAGAGCAGTACTTC. The J gene is TRBJ2-7, the V gene TRBV27; possibly TRBD2 for D (6 bases). V was cut by 3 bases and J by 7 bases, with 19 bases left in between. Germline CDR1 is MNHEY and CDR2 is SMNVEV (reference sequence). The CDR3 has 15 amino acids.

V is TRBV4-3 and J is TRBJ1-1; weak D call: TRBD1 (5 bases). Trimming stripped 5 bases from V and 4 bases from J, with 14 bases between. This CDR3 region has 14 residues. Germline CDR1 reads LGHNA; CDR2 reads YSLEER. CDR3 amino acids: CASSKYQGSTEAFF. The CDR3 DNA sequence: TGCGCCAGCAGCAAATACCAGGGAAGCACTGAAGCTTTCTTT.

This clonotype came up a few times. This chain connects TRBV6-1 to TRBJ2-7; TRBD2 matches 8 bases. CDR1 and CDR2 (germline): MNHNS, SASEGT. This CDR3 is 17 amino acids long. V was clipped by 2 bases and J by 7 bases; unmatched bases: 16. The CDR3 spells CASSERGGIAGMREQYF. CDR3 sequence (DNA): TGTGCCAGCAGTGAACGGGGCGGGATAGCGGGGATGAGGGAGCAGTACTTC.

This clonotype was picked up a small number of times. This chain joins TRBV7-9 and TRBJ2-7, with D tentatively TRBD1 or TRBD2 (5 bases each). The CDR3 is made up of 13 amino acids. V lost 5 bases to trimming and J lost 6 bases, with 14 bases between them. The V gene's germline CDR1 is SEHNR and CDR2 FQNEAQ (reference sequence). CDR3 in DNA: TGTGCCAGCAGCCTTGGGGGAAGTGTCGAGCAGTACTTC. Its protein product is CASSLGGSVEQYF.

The CDR3 coding sequence is TGTGCCAGCAGGCGGGAGGTGGGAGTAAATGAGCAGTTCTTC. This translates into CASRREVGVNEQFF. The chain employs TRBV5-8 and TRBJ2-1; 8 bases are a match to TRBD2. CDR1 is SGHTS and CDR2 is YDEGEE in the germline V gene. This CDR3 is built from 14 residues. Germline trimming cut 5 bases from V and 7 bases from J; bases unmatched to any gene: 8.

This chain connects TRBV6-1 to TRBJ1-5, with 7 bases aligning to TRBD1. Losses at the gene ends were 7 bases for V and 2 bases for J; bases not matched to a gene: 8. This CDR3 has 15 amino acids. The germline V gene encodes CDR1 MNHNS and CDR2 SASEGT. Here the CDR3 DNA reads TGTGCCAGCAACCGAGCAGGGGGTCGCAATCAGCCCCAGCATTTT. Protein sequence: CASNRAGGRNQPQHF.

The chain recombines TRBV18 with TRBJ2-5; D is ambiguous. Trimming removed 3 bases from V and 1 base from J, with 9 bases in between. CDR1 and CDR2 from the germline V gene are KGHSH and LQKENI. The CDR3 is 14 amino acids. CDR3 DNA sequence: TGTGCCAGCTCACCCTCTCGGGTCCAAGAGACCCAGTACTTC. It codes for CASSPSRVQETQYF.

The J gene is TRBJ2-1, the V gene TRBV30, with TRBD2 matching 9 bases. Trimming took 4 bases from V and 3 from J; bases not matched to a gene: 4. The CDR3 runs 14 residues. CDR1 GTSNPN and CDR2 SVGIG come from the germline V gene (reference sequence). CDR3 amino acids: CAWTLAGSYNEQFF. The CDR3 region has the DNA TGTGCCTGGACCCTAGCGGGAAGCTACAATGAGCAGTTCTTC.

This clonotype appeared a few times. The V gene is TRBV6-2 or TRBV6-3, the J gene TRBJ2-7; 9 nucleotides align to TRBD1. The V gene end was trimmed by 7 bases and the J gene end by 6 bases; junction bases not matched to a gene: 10. Per the germline V gene, CDR1 is MNHEY and CDR2 is SVGEGT. The CDR3 is 14 residues long. CDR3 nucleotides: TGTGCCAGCATCCCGGGACAGGGACGTAGCGAGCAGTACTTC. It specifies CASIPGQGRSEQYF.

This clonotype was detected many times. The chain uses TRBV9 and TRBJ2-1; TRBD1 or TRBD2 may be the D gene (6 bases each). Trimming stripped 2 bases from V and 0 bases from J, with 9 bases between. Looked up from germline, CDR1 is SGDLS and CDR2 is YYNGEE. The CDR3 runs to 15 residues. The CDR3 sequence is CASSVGGGSYNEQFF. CDR3 DNA sequence: TGTGCCAGCAGCGTGGGGGGCGGCTCCTACAATGAGCAGTTCTTC.

The V call is TRBV5-6, the J call TRBJ2-3; D gene uncertain. V shed 4 bases and J shed 8 bases, with 14 bases lying between them. The CDR3 contains 13 residues. Germline V gene lookup returns CDR1 SGHDT and CDR2 YYEEEE. The CDR3: CASSKESSSTQYF. The CDR3 nucleotides read TGTGCCAGCAGCAAGGAGAGCTCATCTACGCAGTATTTT.

This rearrangement joins TRBV29-1 to TRBJ1-1; D is perhaps TRBD1 (6 bases). CDR1 SQVTM and CDR2 ANQGSEA come from the germline V gene. V was clipped by 7 bases and J by 5 bases, with 17 bases between them. The CDR3 extends over 13 amino acids. CDR3 nucleotide sequence: TGCAGCGCTTCCCGCCCAGGGGTTACTGAAGCTTTCTTT. This gives the protein CSASRPGVTEAFF.

This clonotype appeared once. The chain recombines TRBV24-1 with TRBJ2-3, with D unclear. The length of the CDR3 is 13 residues. Between the trimmed V and J ends, which lost 3 bases and 3 bases, there was a span of 6 bases. Germline lookup yields CDR1 KGHDR and CDR2 SFDVKD. The CDR3 loop reads CATSDKRTDTQYF. The CDR3 DNA sequence: TGTGCCACCAGTGATAAACGGACAGATACGCAGTATTTT.

This clonotype showed up just a few times. The genes are TRBV20-1 and TRBJ2-1; 8 bases agree with TRBD2. Germline V gives CDR1 DFQATT, CDR2 SNEGSKA (reference sequence). The CDR3 has 15 amino acids. The junction had 14 bases not matched to a gene; V was cut back by 1 base and J by 12 bases. The CDR3 DNA is TGCAGTGCTAGAGGGGAAGCGGGGGAAACGGGTGGGCAGTTCTTC. It translates to CSARGEAGETGGQFF.

This clonotype was detected a few times. V is TRBV19 and J is TRBJ2-1; 10 bases agree with TRBD1. Germline assignment: CDR1 LNHDA and CDR2 SQIVND (reference sequence). The CDR3 consists of 17 residues. Losses at the gene ends were 1 base for V and 5 bases for J; bases not matched to a gene: 8. The CDR3 DNA is TGTGCCAGTAGTATAGCCTGGACAGGGGGTTCTAACAATGAGCAGTTCTTC. Its protein product is CASSIAWTGGSNNEQFF.

The J gene is TRBJ2-3, the V gene TRBV7-6; the D gene is possibly TRBD2 (6 bases). V was cut by 8 bases and J by 0 bases, with 18 bases left in between. This CDR3 has 16 amino acids. Germline CDR1 SGHVS, CDR2 FNYEAQ. The CDR3 sequence: CASRPMVAASTDTQYF. The CDR3 bases are TGTGCCAGCCGACCTATGGTAGCGGCTAGCACAGATACGCAGTATTTT. The full variable domain, completed using reference TRBV7-6 and TRBJ2-3, is GAGVSQSPRYKVTKRGQDVALRCDPISGHVSLYWYRQALGQGPEFLTYFNYEAQQDKSGLPNDRFSAERPEGSISTLTIQRTEQRDSAMYRCASRPMVAASTDTQYFGPGTRLTVL.

This clonotype came up a few times. The V and J genes are TRBV10-3 and TRBJ2-7, with TRBD1 as a possible D gene (6 bases). Deletions cut 7 bases from V and 2 bases from J, with 18 bases between. Germline CDR1 is ENHRY and CDR2 is SYGVKD. The CDR3 sequence is 15 residues long. In DNA form, the CDR3 reads TGTGCCATCAAGATCCAGGGGCAAGGACCCTACGAGCAGTACTTC. Translating gives CAIKIQGQGPYEQYF.

The gene calls are TRBV5-1 and TRBJ2-5, with D tentatively TRBD2 (5 bases). The CDR3 is 15 residues long. The V end was cut by 2 bases, the J end by 2 bases, with 13 bases between. CDR1 is SGHRS and CDR2 is YFSETQ in the germline V gene. CDR3 sequence reads: CASSFSPSGQETQYF. In nucleotides, the CDR3 is TGCGCCAGCAGCTTTTCCCCCAGCGGACAAGAGACCCAGTACTTC.

This clonotype came up a few times. The chain employs TRBV9 and TRBJ1-2; weak D call: TRBD1 (5 bases). V was cut by 3 bases and J by 5 bases, with 11 bases left in between. This CDR3 has 13 amino acids. Looked up from germline, CDR1 is SGDLS and CDR2 is YYNGEE. The CDR3 nucleotides are TGTGCCAGCAGCGCCGGGACCCATTATGGCTACACCTTC. It specifies CASSAGTHYGYTF.

The chain has TRBV20-1 and TRBJ1-5, with TRBD1 as a possible D gene (6 bases). The CDR3 totals 13 residues. Germline lookup yields CDR1 DFQATT and CDR2 SNEGSKA (reference sequence). Between the trimmed V and J ends, which lost 6 bases and 3 bases, there was a span of 12 bases. Written as DNA, the CDR3 is TGCAGTGCAATGACAGGATACAATCAGCCCCAGCATTTT. Translated, it gives CSAMTGYNQPQHF.